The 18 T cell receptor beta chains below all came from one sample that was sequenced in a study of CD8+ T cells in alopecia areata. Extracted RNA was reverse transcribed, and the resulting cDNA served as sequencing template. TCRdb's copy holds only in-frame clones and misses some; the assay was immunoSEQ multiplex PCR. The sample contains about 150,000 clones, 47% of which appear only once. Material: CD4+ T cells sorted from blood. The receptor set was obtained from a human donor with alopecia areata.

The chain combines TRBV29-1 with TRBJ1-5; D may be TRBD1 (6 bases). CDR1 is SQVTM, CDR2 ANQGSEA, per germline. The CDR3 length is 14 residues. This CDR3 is CRLRKGVPGQPQHF. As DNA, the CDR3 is TGCAGACTACGGAAGGGGGTGCCAGGTCAGCCCCAGCATTTT.

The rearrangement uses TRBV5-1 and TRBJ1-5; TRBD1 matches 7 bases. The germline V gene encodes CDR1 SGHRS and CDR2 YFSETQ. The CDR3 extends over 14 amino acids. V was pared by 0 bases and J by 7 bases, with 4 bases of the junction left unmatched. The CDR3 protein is CASSLEGAGQPQHF. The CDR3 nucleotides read TGCGCCAGCAGCTTGGAGGGGGCAGGGCAGCCCCAGCATTTT.

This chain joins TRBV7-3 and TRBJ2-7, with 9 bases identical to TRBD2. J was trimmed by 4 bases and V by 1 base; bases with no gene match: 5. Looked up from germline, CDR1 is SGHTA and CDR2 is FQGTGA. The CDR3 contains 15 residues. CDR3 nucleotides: TGTGCCAGCAGCTTAAACGCGGGAGGGCCATACGAGCAGTACTTC. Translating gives CASSLNAGGPYEQYF. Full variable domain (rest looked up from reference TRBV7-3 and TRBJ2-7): GAGVSQTPSNKVTEKGKYVELRCDPISGHTALYWYRQSLGQGPEFLIYFQGTGAADDSGLPNDRFFAVRPEGSVSTLKIQRTERGDSAVYLCASSLNAGGPYEQYFGPGTRLTVT.

CDR3 residues: CASSQDPLGPSYEQYF. The CDR3 nucleotides are TGCGCCAGCAGCCAAGATCCCTTAGGACCAAGCTACGAGCAGTACTTC. The chain couples TRBV4-1 to TRBJ2-7; no firm D call. V dropped 0 bases and J dropped 3 bases, with 15 bases sitting between them. Germline-derived CDR1 and CDR2 are MGHRA and YSYEKL. The CDR3 spans 16 residues.

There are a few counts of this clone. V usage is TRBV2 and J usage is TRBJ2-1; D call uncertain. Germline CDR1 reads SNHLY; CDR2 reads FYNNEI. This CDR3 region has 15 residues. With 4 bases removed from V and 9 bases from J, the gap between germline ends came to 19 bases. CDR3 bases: TGTGCCAGCAGTGGCTTAGGCGGATCTTTGGGTGAGCAGTTCTTC. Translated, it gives CASSGLGGSLGEQFF.

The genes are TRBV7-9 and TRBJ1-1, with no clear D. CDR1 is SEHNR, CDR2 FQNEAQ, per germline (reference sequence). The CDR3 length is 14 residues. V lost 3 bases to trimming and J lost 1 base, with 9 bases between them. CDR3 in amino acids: CASSFLSGNTEAFF. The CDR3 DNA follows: TGTGCCAGCAGCTTCCTTTCCGGGAACACTGAAGCTTTCTTT. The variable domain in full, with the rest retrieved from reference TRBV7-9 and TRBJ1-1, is DTGVSQNPRHKITKRGQNVTFRCDPISEHNRLYWYRQTLGQGPEFLTYFQNEAQLEKSRLLSDRFSAERPKGSFSTLEIQRTEQGDSAMYLCASSFLSGNTEAFFGQGTRLTVV.

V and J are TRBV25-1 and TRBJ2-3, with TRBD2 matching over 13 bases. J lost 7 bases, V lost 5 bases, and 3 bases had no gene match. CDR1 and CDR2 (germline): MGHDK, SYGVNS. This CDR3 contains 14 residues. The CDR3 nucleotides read TGTGCCAGCAGTAGGACTAGCGGGAGATATACGCAGTATTTT. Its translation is CASSRTSGRYTQYF.

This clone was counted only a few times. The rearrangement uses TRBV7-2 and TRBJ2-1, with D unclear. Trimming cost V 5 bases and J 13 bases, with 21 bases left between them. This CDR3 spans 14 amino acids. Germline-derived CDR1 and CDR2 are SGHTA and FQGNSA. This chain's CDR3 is CASSLPPVGTRQFF. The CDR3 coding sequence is TGTGCCAGCAGCCTCCCCCCAGTCGGCACGAGACAGTTCTTC.

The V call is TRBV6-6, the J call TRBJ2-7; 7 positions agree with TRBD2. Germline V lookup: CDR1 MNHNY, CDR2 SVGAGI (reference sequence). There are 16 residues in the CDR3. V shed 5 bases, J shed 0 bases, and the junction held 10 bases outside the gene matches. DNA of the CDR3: TGTGCCAGCAGTCCCCGGGCGGGGGTGCTCTCCTACGAGCAGTACTTC. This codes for CASSPRAGVLSYEQYF.

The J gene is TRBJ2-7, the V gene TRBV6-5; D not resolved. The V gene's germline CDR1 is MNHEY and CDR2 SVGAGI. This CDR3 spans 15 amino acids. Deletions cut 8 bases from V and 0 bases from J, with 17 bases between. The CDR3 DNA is TGTGCCAGCGGTGGAAATATCATCAGCTCCTACGAGCAGTACTTC. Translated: CASGGNIISSYEQYF.

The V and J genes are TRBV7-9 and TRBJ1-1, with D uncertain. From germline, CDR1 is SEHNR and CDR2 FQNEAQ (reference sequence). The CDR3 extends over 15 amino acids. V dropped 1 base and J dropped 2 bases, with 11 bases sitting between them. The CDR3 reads CASSLGRQFNTEAFF. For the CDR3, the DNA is TGTGCCAGCAGCTTAGGTAGGCAGTTTAACACTGAAGCTTTCTTT.

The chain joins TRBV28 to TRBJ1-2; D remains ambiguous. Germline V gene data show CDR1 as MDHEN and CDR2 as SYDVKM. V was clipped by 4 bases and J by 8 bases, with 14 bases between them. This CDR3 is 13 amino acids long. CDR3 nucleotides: TGTGCCAGCAGTTCCCGGGTATCTGGAGGCTACACCTTC. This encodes CASSSRVSGGYTF.

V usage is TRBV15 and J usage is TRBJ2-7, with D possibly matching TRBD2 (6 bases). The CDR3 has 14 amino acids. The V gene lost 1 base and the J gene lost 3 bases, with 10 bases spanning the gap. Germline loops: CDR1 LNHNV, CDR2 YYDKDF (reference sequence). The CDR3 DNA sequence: TGTGCCACCAGCAGAGGGGTTAGCGGCTACGAGCAGTACTTC. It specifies CATSRGVSGYEQYF.

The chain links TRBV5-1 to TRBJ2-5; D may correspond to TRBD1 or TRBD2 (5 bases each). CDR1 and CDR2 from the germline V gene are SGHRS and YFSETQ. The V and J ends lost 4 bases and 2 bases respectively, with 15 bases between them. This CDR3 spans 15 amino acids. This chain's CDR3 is CASSPGPSGQETQYF. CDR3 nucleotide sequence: TGCGCCAGCAGCCCGGGACCTAGTGGTCAAGAGACCCAGTACTTC.

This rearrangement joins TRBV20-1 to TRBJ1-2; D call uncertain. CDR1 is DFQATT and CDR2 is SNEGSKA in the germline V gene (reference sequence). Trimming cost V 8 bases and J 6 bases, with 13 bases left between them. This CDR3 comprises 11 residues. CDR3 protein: CSPSVGNGYTF. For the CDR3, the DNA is TGCAGTCCCTCTGTAGGGAATGGCTACACCTTC.

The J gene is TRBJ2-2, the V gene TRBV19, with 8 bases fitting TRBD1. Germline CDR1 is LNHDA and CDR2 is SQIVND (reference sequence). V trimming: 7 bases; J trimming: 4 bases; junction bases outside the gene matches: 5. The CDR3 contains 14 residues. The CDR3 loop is CASTLDRATGELFF. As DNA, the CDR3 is TGTGCCAGTACCCTGGACAGGGCCACCGGGGAGCTGTTTTTT.

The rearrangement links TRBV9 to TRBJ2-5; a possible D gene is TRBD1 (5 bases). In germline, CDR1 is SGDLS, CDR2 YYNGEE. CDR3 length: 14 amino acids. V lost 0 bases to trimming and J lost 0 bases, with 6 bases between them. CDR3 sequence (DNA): TGTGCCAGCAGCGTAGGACAGTACCAAGAGACCCAGTACTTC. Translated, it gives CASSVGQYQETQYF.

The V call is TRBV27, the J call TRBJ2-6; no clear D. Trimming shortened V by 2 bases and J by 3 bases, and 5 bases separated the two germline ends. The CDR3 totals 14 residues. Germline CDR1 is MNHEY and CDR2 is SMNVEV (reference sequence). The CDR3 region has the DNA TGTGCCAGCAGTTTAGATAGTGGGGCCAACGTCCTGACTTTC. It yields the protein CASSLDSGANVLTF.